These 31 T cell receptor beta chains were sequenced from one sample in a study of human T cells and chemical hapten exposure. The time point denotes: patch test 3, about 24 weeks after DPC sensitization. Treatment of the sample: therapeutic diphenylcyclopropenone sensitization with weekly scalp DPC. TCRdb re-analysed the RACE reads in MiXCR, keeping a single row per CDR3 protein. The sample contains approximately 80,000 distinct CDR3 sequences, roughly a tenth of which appear only once. The sample was whole blood, taken in connection with sensitization to the hapten diphenylcyclopropenone (DPC). The source is a woman in her forties or fifties with alopecia areata. Some clones in this sample may be carry-over from other donors' samples.

This clonotype was seen only a few times. V is TRBV28 and J is TRBJ1-3; possibly TRBD1 for D (5 bases). Germline CDR1 reads MDHEN; CDR2 reads SYDVKM. Trimming shortened V by 5 bases and J by 4 bases, and 12 bases separated the two germline ends. This CDR3 has 14 residues. The CDR3 coding sequence is TGTGCCAGCAGTCCCAGCAGGGTCGGAAACACCATATATTTT. It encodes CASSPSRVGNTIYF.

This clonotype was counted at least ten times. The chain is built from TRBV6-5 and TRBJ1-4, with 9 bases that match TRBD1. Trimming cost V 5 bases and J 6 bases; bases outside gene matches: 4. This CDR3 is built from 14 residues. Germline V lookup: CDR1 MNHEY, CDR2 SVGAGI. Written as DNA, the CDR3 is TGTGCCAGCAGTAGGGACAGGGTCGATGAAAAACTGTTTTTT. Its translation is CASSRDRVDEKLFF.

Only a few counts were recorded for this clonotype. The V call is TRBV28, the J call TRBJ2-7; no clear D gene. Between the trimmed V and J ends, which lost 6 bases and 3 bases, there was a span of 6 bases. Germline-derived CDR1 and CDR2 are MDHEN and SYDVKM. This CDR3 comprises 11 residues. The CDR3 is CASSRFYEQYF. The DNA for the CDR3 is TGTGCCAGCAGCCGATTCTACGAGCAGTACTTC.

V and J are TRBV3-1 and TRBJ2-3; 9 bases match TRBD2. After removal of 4 bases from V and 0 bases from J, the junction contained 8 bases not matched to a gene. Germline assignment: CDR1 LGHDT and CDR2 YNNKEL (reference sequence). The CDR3 sequence is 17 residues long. The CDR3 region is CASSPRGGIASTDTQYF. The CDR3 nucleotides read TGTGCCAGCAGCCCGCGGGGGGGTATCGCTAGCACAGATACGCAGTATTTT.

The rearrangement uses TRBV18 and TRBJ2-5, with TRBD1 matching over 8 bases. The CDR3 sequence is 16 residues long. CDR1 and CDR2 (germline): KGHSH, LQKENI. With V trimmed by 0 bases and J by 5 bases, 8 bases remained unmatched. The chain's CDR3 is CASSPPRAGGEETQYF. CDR3 nucleotide sequence: TGTGCCAGCTCACCACCGAGGGCAGGGGGCGAGGAGACCCAGTACTTC.

This clonotype has just a few counts. The chain carries TRBV7-3 and TRBJ2-1; TRBD2 matches at 11 bases. Germline V gives CDR1 SGHTA, CDR2 FQGTGA. The length of the CDR3 is 17 residues. J was trimmed by 7 bases and V by 3 bases; bases with no gene match: 11. CDR3 amino acids: CASSLGSGRATRNEQFF. In nucleotides, the CDR3 is TGTGCCAGCAGCTTGGGTAGCGGGAGGGCCACACGGAATGAGCAGTTCTTC.

Many counts were recorded for this clonotype. This chain connects TRBV2 to TRBJ2-1; 11 bases are a match to TRBD2. Trimming removed 10 bases from V and 3 bases from J; junction bases left unmatched: 2. In germline, CDR1 is SNHLY, CDR2 FYNNEI. CDR3 size: 13 residues. For the CDR3, the DNA is TGTGCCATAACTAGCGGGAGCTACAATGAGCAGTTCTTC. Amino acids: CAITSGSYNEQFF.

J is TRBJ1-1 and V is TRBV19, with D tentatively TRBD1 (6 bases). The V end lost 6 bases, the J end lost 1 base, and 9 bases lay between the germline ends. The germline V gene has CDR1 LNHDA and CDR2 SQIVND (reference sequence). The CDR3 runs 13 residues. The CDR3 region is CASRGQPNTEAFF. The CDR3 nucleotides are TGTGCCAGTAGGGGACAACCGAACACTGAAGCTTTCTTT. Complete variable domain (other parts from reference TRBV19 and TRBJ1-1): DGGITQSPKYLFRKEGQNVTLSCEQNLNHDAMYWYRQDPGQGLRLIYYSQIVNDFQKGDIAEGYSVSREKKESFPLTVTSAQKNPTAFYLCASRGQPNTEAFFGQGTRLTVV.

This clonotype showed up many times. V usage is TRBV7-9 and J usage is TRBJ1-3, with D unclear. The CDR3 spans 13 residues. The V gene lost 1 base and the J gene lost 7 bases, with 8 bases spanning the gap. Germline CDR1 reads SEHNR; CDR2 reads FQNEAQ (reference sequence). The CDR3 region has the DNA TGTGCCAGCAGCTTAGGGTTAAGTAACACCATATATTTT. This codes for CASSLGLSNTIYF.

This clonotype was found many times. The rearrangement links TRBV19 to TRBJ1-5; no clear D gene. Germline lookup yields CDR1 LNHDA and CDR2 SQIVND (reference sequence). The CDR3 is made up of 15 amino acids. The V end was cut by 4 bases, the J end by 3 bases, with 13 bases between. This CDR3 reads CASSNQPPINQPQHF. CDR3 DNA sequence: TGTGCCAGTAGTAACCAGCCTCCAATCAATCAGCCCCAGCATTTT.

This clonotype was counted a single time. Possible read error: a much larger clone is one base away. This chain connects TRBV14 to TRBJ2-7; D unclear. Germline CDR1 is SGHDN and CDR2 is FVKESK. There are 15 residues in the CDR3. The CDR3 bases are TGTGCCAGCGGCCAAGACCCCGCCGTTCGGGCCGAGCAGTACTTC. It encodes CASGQDPAVRAEQYF.

In its sample, this clonotype was seen many times. The CDR3 region has the DNA TGCAGCGTCGGTAGCGGGAGGACATACGAGCAGTACTTC. As protein: CSVGSGRTYEQYF. The gene calls are TRBV29-1 and TRBJ2-7; TRBD2 matches 10 bases. The CDR3 is made up of 13 amino acids. Germline V CDR1 and CDR2: SQVTM, ANQGSEA. Losses at the gene ends were 6 bases for V and 4 bases for J; bases not matched to a gene: 6.

In its sample, this clonotype was seen a few times. This chain uses TRBV4-1 with TRBJ2-7; D is possibly TRBD2 (6 bases). Germline assignment: CDR1 MGHRA and CDR2 YSYEKL. CDR3 length: 15 residues. V dropped 1 base and J dropped 2 bases, with 12 bases sitting between them. CDR3 loop: CASSQVAGQTYEQYF. CDR3 DNA: TGCGCCAGCAGCCAAGTGGCGGGGCAAACCTACGAGCAGTACTTC.

The V gene is TRBV20-1, the J gene TRBJ2-1, with D hard to call. Germline values: CDR1 DFQATT, CDR2 SNEGSKA (reference sequence). The CDR3 length is 10 residues. This chain's CDR3 is CSVLYNEQFF. Written as DNA, the CDR3 is TGCAGCGTTTTATACAATGAGCAGTTCTTC.

This clonotype was recorded many times. V is TRBV6-2 or TRBV6-3 and J is TRBJ2-2; no firm D call. Germline lookup yields CDR1 MNHEY and CDR2 SVGEGT. This CDR3 comprises 16 residues. The V gene lost 2 bases and the J gene lost 0 bases, with 10 bases spanning the gap. The CDR3 DNA is TGTGCCAGCAGTTACCTAAGCATCGCGAACACCGGGGAGCTGTTTTTT. Amino acids: CASSYLSIANTGELFF.

This clonotype was picked up a small number of times. The V gene is TRBV6-2 or TRBV6-3, the J gene TRBJ2-6; weak D call: TRBD2 (5 bases). CDR3 length equals 14 residues. Germline CDR1 and CDR2: MNHEY and SVGEGT. Between the trimmed V and J ends, which lost 7 bases and 2 bases, there was a span of 9 bases. The CDR3 is CASTRATGANVLTF. CDR3 DNA sequence: TGTGCCAGCACGCGGGCGACTGGGGCCAACGTCCTGACTTTC.

The genes are TRBV20-1 and TRBJ1-1, with a weak D call TRBD1 (5 bases). Trimming cost V 4 bases and J 5 bases, with 17 bases left between them. In germline, CDR1 is DFQATT, CDR2 SNEGSKA (reference sequence). The CDR3 is 14 amino acids. CDR3: CSAIRDPSETEAFF. CDR3 DNA sequence: TGCAGTGCTATCCGGGACCCTTCTGAGACTGAAGCTTTCTTT.

As to this clonotype: A read error may be the cause here, since a much bigger clone is one base away. The chain employs TRBV11-2 and TRBJ2-5; 7 bases align to TRBD2. The CDR3 has 15 amino acids. Germline values: CDR1 SGHAT, CDR2 FQNNGV. CDR3 residues: CACSLGDQRGETQYF. CDR3 bases: TGTGCCTGCAGCTTAGGGGACCAGCGGGGAGAGACCCAGTACTTC.

This clonotype was seen a few times. The genes are TRBV20-1 and TRBJ1-1, with D perhaps TRBD1 (6 bases). V lost 6 bases and J lost 0, with 11 bases in between. The CDR3 consists of 13 residues. The germline V gene encodes CDR1 DFQATT and CDR2 SNEGSKA (reference sequence). The CDR3 sequence: CSAPDRVNTEAFF. The CDR3 nucleotides are TGCAGTGCCCCGGACAGAGTGAACACTGAAGCTTTCTTT.

V usage is TRBV7-2 and J usage is TRBJ2-3; no clear D gene. V lost 4 bases to trimming and J lost 4 bases, with 9 bases between them. Germline V gene lookup returns CDR1 SGHTA and CDR2 FQGNSA. This CDR3 is 13 amino acids long. The DNA for the CDR3 is TGTGCCAGCAGCTCACTTGGCCCAGATACGCAGTATTTT. Protein: CASSSLGPDTQYF.

The table lists this clonotype with many counts. The rearrangement links TRBV24-1 to TRBJ2-2, with D perhaps matching TRBD1 (7 bases). This CDR3 comprises 17 residues. The V gene's germline CDR1 is KGHDR and CDR2 SFDVKD. The V end lost 6 bases, the J end lost 2 bases, and 18 bases lay between the germline ends. The CDR3 loop is CATSIRGASRNTGELFF. Here the CDR3 DNA reads TGTGCCACCAGTATCAGGGGGGCTAGCAGAAACACCGGGGAGCTGTTTTTT.

With regard to this clonotype: This may stem from a read error, because a much larger clone lies one nucleotide away. This sequence joins TRBV7-8 and TRBJ2-7; D remains unclear. V was pared by 6 bases and J by 6 bases, with 24 bases between. Germline V lookup: CDR1 SGHVS, CDR2 FQNEAQ. CDR3 length: 16 amino acids. The CDR3 spells CASRYPIAARFSEQYF. DNA for the CDR3: TGTGCCAGCAGGTATCCGATAGCAGCCAGGTTCTCCGAGCAGTACTTC.

The gene calls are TRBV20-1 and TRBJ2-3, with D perhaps TRBD2 (6 bases). Germline V CDR1 and CDR2: DFQATT, SNEGSKA (reference sequence). The length of the CDR3 is 16 residues. V dropped 2 bases and J dropped 2 bases, with 17 bases sitting between them. The CDR3 region has the DNA TGCAGTGCTAGACCTTTAGCGGTACTCAACACAGATACGCAGTATTTT. Amino acids: CSARPLAVLNTDTQYF.

The count of this clonotype is one. The CDR3 does not close with the conserved phenylalanine or tryptophan, likely indicating a read error. This chain uses TRBV19 with TRBJ2-3; D might be TRBD1 or TRBD2, each matching 5 bases. V was pared by 3 bases and J by 2 bases, with 15 bases between. The CDR3 is 16 residues long. Looked up from germline, CDR1 is LNHDA and CDR2 is SQIVND (reference sequence). CDR3 DNA sequence: TGTGCCAGTAGTATCCAGGGCAGAGGGCCCACAGATACGCAGTATATT. Translating it yields CASSIQGRGPTDTQYI.

This clonotype has at least ten counts. The rearrangement joins TRBV3-1 to TRBJ1-1; D might be TRBD1 (5 bases). The germline gives CDR1 LGHDT, CDR2 YNNKEL (reference sequence). V lost 3 bases to trimming and J lost 8 bases, with 16 bases between them. The length of the CDR3 is 14 residues. CDR3 nucleotide sequence: TGTGCCAGCAGCCACATGACAGTAAGGGGCGAAGCTTTCTTT. Its translation is CASSHMTVRGEAFF.

There are many counts of this clonotype. The gene calls are TRBV10-3 and TRBJ2-3, with 7 bases identical to TRBD2. The J segment lost 4 bases and the V segment lost 4 bases, leaving 11 bases of the junction unmatched. The V gene's germline CDR1 is ENHRY and CDR2 SYGVKD. There are 16 residues in the CDR3. The CDR3 coding sequence is TGTGCCATCAGTGGGGGACTACGGGGGAACCCAGATACGCAGTATTTT. Translated, it gives CAISGGLRGNPDTQYF.

This clonotype was seen at least ten times. The V gene is TRBV6-2 or TRBV6-3, the J gene TRBJ1-1, with D uncertain. CDR1 is MNHEY and CDR2 is SVGEGT in the germline V gene. The CDR3 consists of 16 residues. Between the trimmed V and J ends, which lost 0 bases and 0 bases, there was a span of 11 bases. CDR3 amino acids: CASSYSSGSMNTEAFF. The CDR3 DNA reads TGTGCCAGCAGTTACTCGTCTGGCAGCATGAACACTGAAGCTTTCTTT.

This clonotype was recorded at least ten times. V and J are TRBV6-6 and TRBJ1-1; perhaps TRBD1 as D (5 bases). Germline V gene data show CDR1 as MNHNY and CDR2 as SVGAGI (reference sequence). This CDR3 is built from 14 residues. V gave up 6 bases and J gave up 1 base, with 12 bases separating them. CDR3 region: CASSWDGQNTEAFF. CDR3 DNA: TGTGCCAGCAGCTGGGACGGTCAGAACACTGAAGCTTTCTTT.

This clonotype was seen repeatedly, ten times or more. V is TRBV5-1 and J is TRBJ1-1; 10 bases align to TRBD1. The ends lost 4 bases at V and 4 bases at J; junction bases unmatched: 4. Germline V gene lookup returns CDR1 SGHRS and CDR2 YFSETQ. This CDR3 is built from 14 residues. The CDR3: CASSPRTGGTEAFF. The CDR3 nucleotides are TGCGCCAGCAGCCCCCGGACAGGGGGCACTGAAGCTTTCTTT.

In this sample, this clonotype turned up many times. The chain recombines TRBV18 with TRBJ2-2, with 7 positions matching TRBD1. With 1 base clipped from V and 5 bases from J, the junction kept 4 bases outside the gene matches. Germline V gene lookup returns CDR1 KGHSH and CDR2 LQKENI. There are 15 residues in the CDR3. CDR3 DNA: TGTGCCAGCTCACCACAGGGGGCGAGGACCGGGGAGCTGTTTTTT. This sequence encodes CASSPQGARTGELFF. The entire variable domain, with the rest obtained from reference TRBV18 and TRBJ2-2, is as follows: NAGVMQNPRHLVRRRGQEARLRCSPMKGHSHVYWYRQLPEEGLKFMVYLQKENIIDESGMPKERFSAEFPKEGPSILRIQQVVRGDSAAYFCASSPQGARTGELFFGEGSRLTVL.

This clonotype was recorded a few times. The chain is built from TRBV10-1 and TRBJ2-7; 9 bases match TRBD2. The CDR3 spans 14 residues. Per the germline V gene, CDR1 is WNHNN and CDR2 is SYGVQD (reference sequence). Trimming cost V 4 bases and J 3 bases; bases outside gene matches: 4. The CDR3 sequence is CASSATAGGYEQYF. CDR3 coding DNA: TGCGCCAGCAGTGCGACAGCGGGAGGCTACGAGCAGTACTTC.